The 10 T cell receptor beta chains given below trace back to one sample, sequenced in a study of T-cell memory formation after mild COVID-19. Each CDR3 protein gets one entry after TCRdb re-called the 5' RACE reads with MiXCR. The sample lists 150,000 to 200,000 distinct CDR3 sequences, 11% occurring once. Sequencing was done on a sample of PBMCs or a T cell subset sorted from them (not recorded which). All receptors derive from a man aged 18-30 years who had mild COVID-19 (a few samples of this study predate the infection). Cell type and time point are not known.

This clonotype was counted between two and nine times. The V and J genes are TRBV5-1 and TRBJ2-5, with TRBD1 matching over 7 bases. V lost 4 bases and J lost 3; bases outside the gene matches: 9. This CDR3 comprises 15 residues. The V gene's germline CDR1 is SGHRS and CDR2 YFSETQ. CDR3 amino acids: CASSPGQVGKETQYF. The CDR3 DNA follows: TGCGCCAGCAGCCCCGGACAGGTGGGAAAAGAGACCCAGTACTTC.

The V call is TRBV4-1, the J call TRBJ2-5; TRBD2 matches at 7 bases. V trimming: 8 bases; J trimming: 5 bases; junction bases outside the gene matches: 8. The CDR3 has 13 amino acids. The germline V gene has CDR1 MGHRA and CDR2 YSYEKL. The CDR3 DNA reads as TGCGCCAGCGCCGACCGGGGGGTCGAGACCCAGTACTTC. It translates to CASADRGVETQYF.

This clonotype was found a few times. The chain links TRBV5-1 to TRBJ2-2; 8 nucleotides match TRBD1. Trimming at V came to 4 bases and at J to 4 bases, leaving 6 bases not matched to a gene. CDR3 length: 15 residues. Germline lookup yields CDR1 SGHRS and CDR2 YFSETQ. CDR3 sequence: CASSPGQGVTGELFF. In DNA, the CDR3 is TGCGCCAGCAGCCCCGGACAGGGCGTCACCGGGGAGCTGTTTTTT.

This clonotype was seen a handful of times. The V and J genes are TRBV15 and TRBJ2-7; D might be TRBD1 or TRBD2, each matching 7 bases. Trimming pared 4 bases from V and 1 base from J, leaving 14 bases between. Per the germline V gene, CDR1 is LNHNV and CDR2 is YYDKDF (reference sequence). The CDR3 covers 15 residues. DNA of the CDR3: TGTGCCACCAGCATCGAGCGGGGACAGTCCTACGAGCAGTACTTC. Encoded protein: CATSIERGQSYEQYF.

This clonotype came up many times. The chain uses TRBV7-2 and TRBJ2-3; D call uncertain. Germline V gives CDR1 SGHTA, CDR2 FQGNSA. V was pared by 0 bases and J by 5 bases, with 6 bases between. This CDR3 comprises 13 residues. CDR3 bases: TGTGCCAGCAGCTTAGCTAGCTTAGATACGCAGTATTTT. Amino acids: CASSLASLDTQYF.

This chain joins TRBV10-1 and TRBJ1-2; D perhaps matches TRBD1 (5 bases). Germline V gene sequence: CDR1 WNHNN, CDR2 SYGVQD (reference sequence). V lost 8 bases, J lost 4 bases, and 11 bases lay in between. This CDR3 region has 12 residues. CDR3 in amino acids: CASGTGTYGYTF. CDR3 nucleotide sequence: TGCGCCAGCGGGACGGGGACCTATGGCTACACCTTC.

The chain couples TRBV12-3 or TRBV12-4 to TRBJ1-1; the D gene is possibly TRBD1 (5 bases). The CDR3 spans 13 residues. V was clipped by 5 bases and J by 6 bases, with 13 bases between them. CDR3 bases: TGTGCCAGCAGTCCCATGGGGGTCGCTGAAGCTTTCTTT. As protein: CASSPMGVAEAFF.

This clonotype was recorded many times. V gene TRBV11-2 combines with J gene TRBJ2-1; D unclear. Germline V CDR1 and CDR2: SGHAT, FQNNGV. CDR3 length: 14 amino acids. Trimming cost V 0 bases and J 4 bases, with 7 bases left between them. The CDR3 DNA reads TGTGCCAGCAGCTTAGAGAACAGATACAATGAGCAGTTCTTC. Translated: CASSLENRYNEQFF.

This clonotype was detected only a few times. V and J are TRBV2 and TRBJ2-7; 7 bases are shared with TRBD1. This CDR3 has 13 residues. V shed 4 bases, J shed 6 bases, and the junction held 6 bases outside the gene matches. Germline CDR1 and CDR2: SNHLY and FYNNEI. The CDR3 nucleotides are TGTGCCAGCAGTGGGGACAGTTACGTCGAGCAGTACTTC. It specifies CASSGDSYVEQYF.

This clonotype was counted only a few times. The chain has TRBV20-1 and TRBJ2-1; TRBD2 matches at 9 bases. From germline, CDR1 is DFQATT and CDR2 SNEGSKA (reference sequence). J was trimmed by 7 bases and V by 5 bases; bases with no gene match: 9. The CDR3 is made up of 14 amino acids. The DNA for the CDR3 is TGCAGTGCTCCCCGAGCGGGGGGATGGAATGAGCAGTTCTTC. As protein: CSAPRAGGWNEQFF.